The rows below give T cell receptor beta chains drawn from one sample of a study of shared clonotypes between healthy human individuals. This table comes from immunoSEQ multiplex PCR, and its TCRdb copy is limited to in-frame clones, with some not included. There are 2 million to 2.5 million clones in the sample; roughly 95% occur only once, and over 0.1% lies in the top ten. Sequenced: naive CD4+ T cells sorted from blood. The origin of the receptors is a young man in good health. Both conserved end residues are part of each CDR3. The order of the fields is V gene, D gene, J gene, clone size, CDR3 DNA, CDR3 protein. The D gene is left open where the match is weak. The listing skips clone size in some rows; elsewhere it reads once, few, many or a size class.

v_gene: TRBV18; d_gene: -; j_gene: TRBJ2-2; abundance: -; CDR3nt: TGTGCCAGCTCACCAAATCACGTCCGGATAACTCCCGGGGAGCTGTTTTTT; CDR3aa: CASSPNHVRITPGELFF
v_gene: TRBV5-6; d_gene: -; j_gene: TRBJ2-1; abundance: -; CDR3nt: TGTGCCAGCAACAACAGGGTGAAGGGGCTTTACAATGAGCAGTTCTTC; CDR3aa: CASNNRVKGLYNEQFF
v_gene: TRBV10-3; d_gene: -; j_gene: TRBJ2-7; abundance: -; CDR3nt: TGTGCCATCAGTGTTGCCGGGGACACCTACGAGCAGTACTTC; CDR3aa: CAISVAGDTYEQYF
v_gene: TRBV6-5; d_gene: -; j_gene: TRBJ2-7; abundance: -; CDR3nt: TGTGCCAGCAGTTACGCCGCAGGGATCTACGAGCAGTACTTC; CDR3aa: CASSYAAGIYEQYF
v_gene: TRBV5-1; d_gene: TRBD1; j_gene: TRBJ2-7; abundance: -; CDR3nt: TGCGCCAGCACCTATCCCATTCGACAGGGTGATCACGAGCAGTACTTC; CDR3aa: CASTYPIRQGDHEQYF
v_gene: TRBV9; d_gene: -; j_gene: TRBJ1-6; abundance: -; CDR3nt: TGTGCCAGCAGCGTAGGGCGGCCGAATTCACCCCTCCACTTT; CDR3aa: CASSVGRPNSPLHF
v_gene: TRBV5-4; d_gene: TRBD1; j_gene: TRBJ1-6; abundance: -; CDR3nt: TGTGCCAGCAGCTTCGGACAGGGTCGATCCTATAATTCACCCCTCCACTTT; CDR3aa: CASSFGQGRSYNSPLHF
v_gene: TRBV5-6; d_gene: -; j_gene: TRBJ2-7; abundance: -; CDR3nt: TGTGCCAGCCTTTCTTTGGGCCACGGGTTCTACGAGGAGCAGTACTTC; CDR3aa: CASLSLGHGFYEEQYF
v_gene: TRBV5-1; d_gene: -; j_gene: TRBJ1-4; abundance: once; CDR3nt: TGCGCCAGCAGCACCGGCCCAGTAGGGGAAAAACTGTTTTTT; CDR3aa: CASSTGPVGEKLFF
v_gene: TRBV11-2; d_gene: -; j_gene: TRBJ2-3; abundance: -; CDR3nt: TGTGCCAGCAGCTTTCAGAAGGGCACAGATACGCAGTATTTT; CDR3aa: CASSFQKGTDTQYF
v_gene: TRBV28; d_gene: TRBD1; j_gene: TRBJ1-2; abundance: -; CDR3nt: TGTGCCAGCAGTGGGACAGGTCGCCTCGTTGGCTACACCTTC; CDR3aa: CASSGTGRLVGYTF
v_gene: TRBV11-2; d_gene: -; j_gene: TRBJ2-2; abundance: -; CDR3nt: TGTGCCAGCAGCTTAGCAGGGGTCGGGGAGCTGTTTTTT; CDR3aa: CASSLAGVGELFF
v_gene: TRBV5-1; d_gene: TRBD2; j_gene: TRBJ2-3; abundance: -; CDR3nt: TGCGCCAGCAGCTCGACTAGCGGGGGGTATACGCAGTATTTT; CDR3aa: CASSSTSGGYTQYF
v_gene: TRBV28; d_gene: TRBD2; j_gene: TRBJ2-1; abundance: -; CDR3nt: TGTGCCAGCAGTTTAGGGACTAGCGGGGATGAGCAGTTCTTC; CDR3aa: CASSLGTSGDEQFF
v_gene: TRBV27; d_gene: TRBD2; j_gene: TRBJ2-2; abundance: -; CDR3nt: TGTGCCAGCAGTTTCCCTAGCGGGAGTGGGACCGGGGAGCTGTTTTTT; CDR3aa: CASSFPSGSGTGELFF
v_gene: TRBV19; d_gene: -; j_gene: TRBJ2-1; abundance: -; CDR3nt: TGTGCCAGTAGTCGAACTACAGGGTTGCGTGGTAACAATGAGCAGTTCTTC; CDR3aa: CASSRTTGLRGNNEQFF
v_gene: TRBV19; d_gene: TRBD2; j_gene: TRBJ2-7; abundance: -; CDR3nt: TGTGCCAGTAGTATTGGGCTAGCGGGAACCTACGAGCAGTACTTC; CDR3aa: CASSIGLAGTYEQYF
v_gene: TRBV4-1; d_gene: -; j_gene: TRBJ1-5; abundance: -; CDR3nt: TGCGCCAGCAGCCAAGAGAAGGGGAAGGCCAATCAGCCCCAGCATTTT; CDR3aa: CASSQEKGKANQPQHF
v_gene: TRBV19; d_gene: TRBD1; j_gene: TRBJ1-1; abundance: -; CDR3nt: TGTGCCAGTGCGGGACAGTTGAACACTGAAGCTTTCTTT; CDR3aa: CASAGQLNTEAFF
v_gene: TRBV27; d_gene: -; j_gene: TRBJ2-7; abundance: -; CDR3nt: TGTGCCAGCAGTTTAAGCCCCCAGAGATCCTACGAGCAGTACTTC; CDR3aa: CASSLSPQRSYEQYF
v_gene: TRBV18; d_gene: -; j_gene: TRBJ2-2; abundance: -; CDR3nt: TGTGCCAGCTCACCTCGGACACTAAACACCGGGGAGCTGTTTTTT; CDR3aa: CASSPRTLNTGELFF
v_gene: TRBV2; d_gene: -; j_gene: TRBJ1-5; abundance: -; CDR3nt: TGTGCCAGCCACAGGGATAGCAATCAGCCCCAGCATTTT; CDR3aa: CASHRDSNQPQHF
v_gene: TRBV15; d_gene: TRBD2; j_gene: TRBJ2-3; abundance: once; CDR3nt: TGTGCCACCAGCGGGACACTAGCGGGAGGCACAGATACGCAGTATTTT; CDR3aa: CATSGTLAGGTDTQYF
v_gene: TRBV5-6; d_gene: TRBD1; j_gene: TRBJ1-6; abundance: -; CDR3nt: TGTGCCAGCATACGACAGGGAAAGGACAATTCACCCCTCCACTTT; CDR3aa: CASIRQGKDNSPLHF
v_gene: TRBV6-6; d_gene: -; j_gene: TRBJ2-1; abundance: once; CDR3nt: TGTGCCAGCAGGCCTCCTTCTACCAATGAGCAGTTCTTC; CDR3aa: CASRPPSTNEQFF
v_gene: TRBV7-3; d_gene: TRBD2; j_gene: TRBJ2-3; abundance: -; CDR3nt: TGTGCCAGCAGCCTTTCCCTAGCGGGGGGAATAGATACGCAGTATTTT; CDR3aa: CASSLSLAGGIDTQYF
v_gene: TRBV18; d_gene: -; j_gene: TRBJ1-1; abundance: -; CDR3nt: TGTGCCAGCTCACCGAACTCGGGCCGCACTGAAGCTTTCTTT; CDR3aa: CASSPNSGRTEAFF
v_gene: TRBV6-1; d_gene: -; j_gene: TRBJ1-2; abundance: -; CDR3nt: TGTGCCAGCAGTGGGCAGGGCCACTATGGCTACACCTTC; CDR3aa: CASSGQGHYGYTF
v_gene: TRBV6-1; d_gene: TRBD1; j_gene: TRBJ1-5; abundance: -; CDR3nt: TGTGCCAGCAGTGGTACAGGGGGTCTTCTCTACAATCAGCCCCAGCATTTT; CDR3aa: CASSGTGGLLYNQPQHF
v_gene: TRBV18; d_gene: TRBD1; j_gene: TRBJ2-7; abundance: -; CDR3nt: TGTGCCAGCTCACCTCCTGGACAGGGCTCCTACGAGCAGTACTTC; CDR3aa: CASSPPGQGSYEQYF
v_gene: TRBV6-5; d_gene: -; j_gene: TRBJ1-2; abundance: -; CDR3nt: TGTGCCAGCAGTTACTCAGGACAGACGCTGCACTATGGCTACACCTTC; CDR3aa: CASSYSGQTLHYGYTF
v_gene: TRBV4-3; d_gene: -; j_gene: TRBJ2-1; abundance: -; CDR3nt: TGCGCCAGCAGCCAGAGGGCGACCTCAGGGGATGAGCAGTTCTTC; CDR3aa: CASSQRATSGDEQFF
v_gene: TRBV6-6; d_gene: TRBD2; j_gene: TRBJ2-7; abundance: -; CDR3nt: TGTGCCAGCAGTCTACGGGGGGGGGAGCAGTACTTC; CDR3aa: CASSLRGGEQYF
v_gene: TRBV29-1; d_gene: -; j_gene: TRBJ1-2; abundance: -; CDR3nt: TGCAGCGTTGAATCCGACCAAAACGGTGGCTACACCTTC; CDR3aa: CSVESDQNGGYTF
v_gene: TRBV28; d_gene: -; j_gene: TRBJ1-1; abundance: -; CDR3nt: TGTGCCAGCAGCAAACCTAGGAACACTGAAGCTTTCTTT; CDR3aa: CASSKPRNTEAFF
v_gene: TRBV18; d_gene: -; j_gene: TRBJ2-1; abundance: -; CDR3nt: TGTGCCAGCTCACCACCAGTGAGCGTAGGGGTCAATGAGCAGTTCTTC; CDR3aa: CASSPPVSVGVNEQFF
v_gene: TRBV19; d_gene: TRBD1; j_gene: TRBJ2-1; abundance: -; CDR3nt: TGTGCCACCACTCCGGACAGGTCCTACAATGAGCAGTTCTTC; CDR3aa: CATTPDRSYNEQFF
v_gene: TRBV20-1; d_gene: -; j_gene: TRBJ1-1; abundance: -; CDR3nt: TGCAGTGCTAGAAGCGGTCTTGAAGCTTTCTTT; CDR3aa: CSARSGLEAFF
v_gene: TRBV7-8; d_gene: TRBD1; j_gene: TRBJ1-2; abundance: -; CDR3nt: TGTGCCAGCAGCCCGCAGGGGGCCTATGGCTACACCTTC; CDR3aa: CASSPQGAYGYTF